A single sample is the source of the 2 T cell receptor beta chains below, sequenced in a study of CXCR3-negative and CXCR3-positive naive CD8 T cells. UMI labels and 5' RACE were used to prepare the TRB cDNA libraries. TCRdb reprocessed the 5' RACE reads; each CDR3 protein has one entry and no DNA is given. The sample includes roughly 45,000 distinct CDR3 sequences. The sequenced material came from naive CXCR3- CD8+ T cells from blood. Sample subset: CD45RO-CCR7+CD27+CD95- naive CD8+ T cells lacking CXCR3 (TNR3-). These TCRs come from a human donor in good health. Some clones in this sample may be carry-over from other donors' samples.

This chain links TRBV5-1 with TRBJ2-2. Germline CDR1 is SGHRS and CDR2 is YFSETQ. This CDR3 has 14 amino acids. Here the CDR3 reads CASSFRRNTGELFF.

The chain joins TRBV7-9 to TRBJ2-2; lacking DNA, the TRBD1 call made by TCRdb goes unchecked. CDR1 is SEHNR, CDR2 FQNEAQ, per germline (reference sequence). The length of the CDR3 is 14 residues. This chain's CDR3 is CASSSPLGTGGLFF.